This is a list of T cell receptor beta chains from one sample in a study of somatic mutations in cytotoxic T cells in rheumatoid arthritis. The assay was immunoSEQ multiplex PCR, and TCRdb's table has in-frame clones only and misses some. This sample has tens of thousands of clones, with 80% to 90% found just once. The material sequenced was CD8+ T cells sorted from blood. These receptors were collected from an adult with rheumatoid arthritis. CDR3s include the opening cysteine and the closing phenylalanine or tryptophan.

v_gene: TRBV7-2
len: 15
CDR3aa: CASSLGLATGETQYF

v_gene: TRBV5-6
len: 13
CDR3aa: CASSLGGTPEAFF

v_gene: TRBV6-6
len: 13
CDR3aa: CASGKGAGTEAFF

v_gene: TRBV6-1
len: 16
CDR3aa: CASSESAGGAGQPQHF

v_gene: TRBV4-1
len: 17
CDR3aa: CASSQDTAGTGNSPLHF

v_gene: TRBV6-5
len: 15
CDR3aa: CASSYSRVMNTEAFF

v_gene: TRBV7-9
len: 12
CDR3aa: CASSFSSYEQYF

v_gene: TRBV4-1
len: 15
CDR3aa: CASSQAVPGATEAFF

v_gene: TRBV4-3
len: 14
CDR3aa: CASSQDRGNQPQHF

v_gene: TRBV27
len: 12
CDR3aa: CASSFDTGELFF

v_gene: TRBV12-5
len: 14
CDR3aa: CASGLLHFGTEAFF

v_gene: TRBV29-1
len: 14
CDR3aa: CSGGTPRDTGELFF

v_gene: TRBV15
len: 15
CDR3aa: CATSRSSPGVDEQFF

v_gene: TRBV19
len: 15
CDR3aa: CASSMLGGWDQPQHF

v_gene: TRBV18
len: 16
CDR3aa: CASSIPGTPLGNEQFF

v_gene: TRBV9
len: 17
CDR3aa: CASSVAGAVSGANVLTF

v_gene: TRBV10-1
len: 14
CDR3aa: CASSVGGVDSEAFF

v_gene: TRBV4-1
len: 15
CDR3aa: CASSQSSLRGNTIYF

v_gene: TRBV13
len: 13
CDR3aa: CASSSGAQETQYF

v_gene: TRBV5-6
len: 14
CDR3aa: CASSLGAGGNTIYF

v_gene: TRBV5-4
len: 13
CDR3aa: CASSFRTGYEQYF

v_gene: TRBV7-3
len: 13
CDR3aa: CASSRKGYTEAFF

v_gene: TRBV13
len: 15
CDR3aa: CASSSLLAGTDTQYF

v_gene: TRBV11-2
len: 15
CDR3aa: CASSLGPGTINEQFF

v_gene: TRBV7-9
len: 14
CDR3aa: CASSPWDGEDTQYF

v_gene: TRBV6-4
len: 14
CDR3aa: CASSEGVGTGELFF

v_gene: TRBV11-2
len: 15
CDR3aa: CASSITGGAGETQYF

v_gene: TRBV2
len: 16
CDR3aa: CASSERETGPNTEAFF

v_gene: TRBV6-1
len: 14
CDR3aa: CASSAATRNTEAFF

v_gene: TRBV4-2
len: 14
CDR3aa: CASSQAGYGQPQHF

v_gene: TRBV27
len: 18
CDR3aa: CASSLKGTGTKSNQPQHF

v_gene: TRBV12-5
len: 14
CDR3aa: CASGIGDGVYGYTF

v_gene: TRBV4-1
len: 14
CDR3aa: CASSPAGARQPQHF

v_gene: TRBV28
len: 13
CDR3aa: CASSQGAETEAFF

v_gene: TRBV4-1
len: 16
CDR3aa: CASSQVGGVRTGELFF

v_gene: TRBV7-9
len: 15
CDR3aa: CASSLWQGANTEAFF

v_gene: TRBV19
len: 15
CDR3aa: CASSILQGPDYGYTF

v_gene: TRBV2
len: 16
CDR3aa: CASRPSKGGSNQPQHF

v_gene: TRBV19
len: 12
CDR3aa: CASSILPYEQYF

v_gene: TRBV29-1
len: 15
CDR3aa: CSVERGDRSSYEQYF

v_gene: TRBV6-5
len: 15
CDR3aa: CASSAGQGGVTEAFF

v_gene: TRBV13
len: 16
CDR3aa: CASSRQIAGVTGELFF

v_gene: TRBV7-3
len: 13
CDR3aa: CASRSQGHTEAFF

v_gene: TRBV5-4
len: 13
CDR3aa: CASSSPHDYGYTF

v_gene: TRBV2
len: 16
CDR3aa: CASKDRGSPSIYGYTF

v_gene: TRBV19
len: 14
CDR3aa: CASRARDSNQPQHF

v_gene: TRBV6-6
len: 14
CDR3aa: CASSFGQEYNEQFF

v_gene: TRBV5-6
len: 16
CDR3aa: CASSLGLAGGAGELFF

v_gene: TRBV19
len: 16
CDR3aa: CASSKSRDTSTDTQYF

v_gene: TRBV4-3
len: 15
CDR3aa: CASSQVMSSYNEQFF

v_gene: TRBV27
len: 14
CDR3aa: CASSLYPAHNEQFF

v_gene: TRBV4-3
len: 16
CDR3aa: CASSQDGAGALNEQFF

v_gene: TRBV6-6
len: 15
CDR3aa: CASSYPRGEYYGYTF

v_gene: TRBV4-1
len: 15
CDR3aa: CASSQARGGTGELFF

v_gene: TRBV7-3
len: 14
CDR3aa: CASSSGLFGETQYF